A selection of T cell receptor beta chains follows, all from one sample in a study of T cell responses to AZD1222 COVID-19 vaccine. Measured with immunoSEQ multiplex PCR; TCRdb has only the in-frame clones, and not every one. Among over 100,000 clones listed, approximately 89% were seen once. The material was peripheral blood, obtained on day 0 of AZD1222 vaccination. The receptors were gathered from an adult in good health. CDR3s include the opening cysteine and the closing phenylalanine or tryptophan. The D gene is left open where the match is weak. Only some rows state a clone size, as once, few, many or a class for expanded clones.

abundance,v_gene,d_gene,j_gene,CDR3nt,CDR3aa
NA,TRBV18,NA,TRBJ1-5,TGTGCCAGCTCACCGGCGCCAGGAGGCAATCAGCCCCAGCATTTT,CASSPAPGGNQPQHF
NA,TRBV6-1,NA,TRBJ1-3,TGTGCCAGCAGTGAAAGGGGGGCGGGCTCTGGAAACACCATATATTTT,CASSERGAGSGNTIYF
NA,TRBV7-2,NA,TRBJ2-7,TGTGCCAGCAGCTTGGTCCCACACAGGGTAAGGAACGAGCAGTACTTC,CASSLVPHRVRNEQYF
NA,TRBV5-6,NA,TRBJ1-2,TGTGCCAGCAGGGAGTTTAACTATGGCTACACCTTC,CASREFNYGYTF
NA,TRBV13,NA,TRBJ1-2,TGTGCCAGCAGATCAGGGAGGGATGGCTACACCTTC,CASRSGRDGYTF
NA,TRBV9,NA,TRBJ1-2,TGTGCCAGCAGCGCCGAGGGACGGAACTATGGCTACACCTTC,CASSAEGRNYGYTF
once,TRBV9,TRBD1,TRBJ1-2,TGTGCCAGCAGAGCGACAGGGACCGATGGCTACACCTTC,CASRATGTDGYTF
NA,TRBV5-1,NA,TRBJ1-1,TGCGCCAGCTGTTACTCACTGGGCACTGAAGCTTTCTTT,CASCYSLGTEAFF
once,TRBV30,NA,TRBJ2-7,TGTGCCTGGAGTCCATCATACGAGCAGTACTTC,CAWSPSYEQYF
NA,TRBV7-3,TRBD1,TRBJ2-5,TGTGCCAGCAGCGCTACGGGACAGCAAGAGACCCAGTACTTC,CASSATGQQETQYF
NA,TRBV29-1,TRBD1,TRBJ1-2,TGCAGCGTTGTTATATGGACAGGGTCCAACTATGGCTACACCTTC,CSVVIWTGSNYGYTF
NA,TRBV11-2,NA,TRBJ1-2,TGTGCCAGCAGCTTAGGTGTCCGGGGGGCCCGCTACACCTTC,CASSLGVRGARYTF
NA,TRBV5-1,NA,TRBJ2-5,TGCGCCAGCAGCTTGGGGTGGGGGGCTACCCAAGAGACCCAGTACTTC,CASSLGWGATQETQYF
few,TRBV11-2,TRBD1,TRBJ2-7,TGTGCCAGCAGCTTGGGGACAGGTGGGGCCTACGAGCAGTACTTC,CASSLGTGGAYEQYF
NA,TRBV4-2,NA,TRBJ1-6,TGTGCCAGCAGCCAATCCCACGTATATAATTCACCCCTCCACTTT,CASSQSHVYNSPLHF
NA,TRBV7-2,NA,TRBJ1-6,TGTGCCAGCAGCTCCCGAAAGGGGGGGGCAGGGTCACCCCTCCACTTT,CASSSRKGGAGSPLHF
NA,TRBV7-2,TRBD1,TRBJ1-6,TGTGCCAGCAGCGCTGGGACAGGGGGGTATAATTCACCCCTCCACTTT,CASSAGTGGYNSPLHF
NA,TRBV6-5,NA,TRBJ1-2,TGTGCCAGCAGTTACTCGAAAGTCGAATCCTATGGCTACACCTTC,CASSYSKVESYGYTF
NA,TRBV6-2/TRBV6-3,NA,TRBJ1-2,TGTGCCAGCAGTTACGGGACACCCGGAGGGGGCTACACCTTC,CASSYGTPGGGYTF
NA,TRBV20-1,NA,TRBJ1-2,TGCAGCCCATGGGGGGAAGGCTACACCTTC,CSPWGEGYTF
NA,TRBV27,NA,TRBJ1-5,TGTGCCAGCAGTTTATTTGCAGCTAGCAATCAGCCCCAGCATTTT,CASSLFAASNQPQHF
NA,TRBV4-1,NA,TRBJ2-7,TGCGCCAGCAGCCAAGTGGGCCTTGACGAGCAGTACTTC,CASSQVGLDEQYF
NA,TRBV6-5,TRBD1,TRBJ2-7,TGTGCCAGCAGTTACGGGACAGAGTTCTACGAGCAGTACTTC,CASSYGTEFYEQYF
NA,TRBV7-9,TRBD1,TRBJ1-2,TGTGCCAGCAGCTTAGTTCAGGGGGATGGCTACACCTTC,CASSLVQGDGYTF
NA,TRBV7-2,TRBD1,TRBJ2-7,TGTGCCAGCAGCTTAGATGGGACAGTCTACGAGCAGTACTTC,CASSLDGTVYEQYF
NA,TRBV9,NA,TRBJ1-3,TGTGCCAGCAGCCCTAGGACCTCTGGAAACACCATATATTTT,CASSPRTSGNTIYF
NA,TRBV5-1,TRBD1,TRBJ1-2,TGCGCCAGCAGCCCACAGGGGGGAACTGGTGGCTACACCTTC,CASSPQGGTGGYTF
NA,TRBV6-5,TRBD1,TRBJ1-1,TGTGCCAGCAGGCCCACAGGGGGCACTGAAGCTTTCTTT,CASRPTGGTEAFF
NA,TRBV30,NA,TRBJ2-7,TGTGCCTGGAGCGCCTATCACTACGAGCAGTACTTC,CAWSAYHYEQYF
NA,TRBV2,TRBD1,TRBJ1-5,TGTGCCAGCAGTGGGGGGACAGGGAATCAGCCCCAGCATTTT,CASSGGTGNQPQHF
NA,TRBV30,TRBD1,TRBJ2-2,TGTGCCTGGAGTGTACAGGGGGCCGGGGAGCTGTTTTTT,CAWSVQGAGELFF
NA,TRBV5-4,NA,TRBJ2-3,TGTGCCAGCAGCTCTGCCTTCTTCAGGGGAAAGACAGATACGCAGTATTTT,CASSSAFFRGKTDTQYF
once,TRBV19,NA,TRBJ1-1,TGTGCCAGTAGTGTCAACAGGGACCGGGTCACTGAAGCTTTCTTT,CASSVNRDRVTEAFF
NA,TRBV5-4,TRBD1,TRBJ2-1,TGTGCCAGCAGCTCCATGGGGACAGCCTTTCGGGAACAGTTCTTC,CASSSMGTAFREQFF
NA,TRBV5-8,NA,TRBJ1-1,TGTGCCAGCAGCTTGGATCAGGGGACGAACACTGAAGCTTTCTTT,CASSLDQGTNTEAFF
few,TRBV19,TRBD1,TRBJ1-2,TGTGCCAGTAGTACCTCCGGGACAGCTAACTATGGCTACACCTTC,CASSTSGTANYGYTF
NA,TRBV6-5,NA,TRBJ1-5,TGTGCCAGCAGCCCAAGGCCCCCTGGGAATCAGCCCCAGCATTTT,CASSPRPPGNQPQHF
NA,TRBV5-1,TRBD2,TRBJ2-1,TGCGCCAGCAGCTTGGAACTAGCGGGGGGGCTATCTCACAATGAGCAGTTCTTC,CASSLELAGGLSHNEQFF
NA,TRBV7-9,NA,TRBJ2-2,TGTGCCAGCAGCCCAGGGGGGGCAGGGCAGACCGGGGAGCTGTTTTTT,CASSPGGAGQTGELFF
NA,TRBV5-1,TRBD1,TRBJ2-5,TGCGCCAGCAGCTTAGGGACAGGGTTGGTCCGTGGGAAAGAGACCCAGTACTTC,CASSLGTGLVRGKETQYF
few,TRBV4-1,TRBD1,TRBJ1-1,TGCGCCAGCAGCTTGAGACAGGGCGAAAACACTGAAGCTTTCTTT,CASSLRQGENTEAFF
NA,TRBV9,NA,TRBJ1-2,TGTGCCAGCAGCGTAGCGGGCAGTAACTATGGCTACACCTTC,CASSVAGSNYGYTF
NA,TRBV4-1,TRBD1,TRBJ2-7,TGCGCCAGCAGCCACCCCGGGACAGGGGCCGAGCAGTACTTC,CASSHPGTGAEQYF
once,TRBV5-4,NA,TRBJ2-3,TGTGCCAGCAGCTTGGACAGGGAGGGAGATACGCAGTATTTT,CASSLDREGDTQYF
NA,TRBV4-2,TRBD2,TRBJ2-6,TGTGCCAGCAGCCAAGAGGAGGGAGGGAACTCTGGGGCCAACGTCCTGACTTTC,CASSQEEGGNSGANVLTF
once,TRBV9,TRBD1,TRBJ1-4,TGTGCCAGCAGCGTTACAGGGGGCATTGGGGAAAAACTGTTTTTT,CASSVTGGIGEKLFF
NA,TRBV28,NA,TRBJ1-5,TGTGCCAGCAGTTTTTATAGGGGTGGTGGCAATCAGCCCCAGCATTTT,CASSFYRGGGNQPQHF
NA,TRBV29-1,NA,TRBJ1-5,TGCAGCGTTCAGGGATTTGGCAATCAGCCCCAGCATTTT,CSVQGFGNQPQHF
NA,TRBV19,TRBD1,TRBJ2-7,TGTGCCAGTATTGGGGGACAGGGATTTTACGAGCAGTACTTC,CASIGGQGFYEQYF
NA,TRBV29-1,NA,TRBJ1-1,TGCAGCGCTACAGGGAGCGAGGGCACTGAAGCTTTCTTT,CSATGSEGTEAFF
NA,TRBV6-1,NA,TRBJ2-1,TGTGCCAGCAGTGAAACAGGGGGGGCTTACAATGAGCAGTTCTTC,CASSETGGAYNEQFF
NA,TRBV29-1,TRBD1,TRBJ2-7,TGCAGCGTTGAAGGAGGACAGGGGAATGCCTACGAGCAGTACTTC,CSVEGGQGNAYEQYF